The rows below give T cell receptor beta chains drawn from one sample of a study of identifying expanded T cells in peripheral blood. TCRdb's table, derived via immunoSEQ multiplex PCR, lists solely in-frame clones and lacks some. The sample records about 78,000 clones, 84% being singletons. The specimen was blood. Receptors originate from a person aged 18 to 70 in good health. Each CDR3 is given with its conserved first and last residue.

V gene	CDR3 length	J gene	CDR3 protein
TRBV4-3	17	TRBJ1-5	CASSQDFGAEGYQPQHF
TRBV5-6	18	TRBJ2-1	CASSLAGASGSVYNEQFF
TRBV6-5	14	TRBJ2-7	CASSYRQGDYEQYF
TRBV9	14	TRBJ2-7	CASSAGQGDYEQYF
TRBV23-1	18	TRBJ1-2	CASSQEATDLISNYGYTF
TRBV5-1	17	TRBJ2-6	CASSFGTAYSGANVLTF
TRBV7-6	16	TRBJ1-4	CASSAGQSRYGEKLFF
TRBV7-3	14	TRBJ1-2	CASSLRGGGEGYTF
TRBV6-1	13	TRBJ2-2	CASMTVWSGELFF
TRBV6-6	14	TRBJ2-2	CASSYSSPTGELFF
TRBV15	15	TRBJ1-3	CATSRDRVAGNTIYF
TRBV11-1	13	TRBJ2-2	CASSRSSTGELFF
TRBV6-5	13	TRBJ2-5	CASRGSGEETQYF
TRBV7-2	15	TRBJ2-1	CASSLALGGAYEQFF
TRBV4-2	21	TRBJ2-7	CASSQQGTSGTYAIPYYEQYF
TRBV5-6	14	TRBJ1-2	CASTMTQTGYGYTF
TRBV28	16	TRBJ2-1	CASSSPGLRSYNEQFF
TRBV5-4	17	TRBJ2-3	CASSSLGQWGSPDTQYF
TRBV5-1	18	TRBJ2-2	CASNKISIGGGFTGELFF
TRBV5-1	13	TRBJ1-1	CASSPNSNTEAFF
TRBV7-3	13	TRBJ2-2	CASSTSTVGELFF
TRBV19	14	TRBJ2-7	CASSIGGANYEQYF
TRBV5-6	14	TRBJ1-2	CASSLAGPLSGYTF
TRBV6-6	16	TRBJ2-7	CASSSSWQGEGEEQYF
TRBV6-1	15	TRBJ2-7	CASSAPARRFYEQYF
TRBV9	15	TRBJ1-1	CASSPSVPGDTEAFF
TRBV5-1	14	TRBJ2-1	CASSLELVYNEQFF
TRBV7-9	13	TRBJ1-2	CASSLQPGYGYTF